The rows below give T cell receptor beta chains drawn from one sample of a study of PD-L1 blockade in urothelial cancer. Only in-frame clones appear in the TCRdb table, and some are missing; sequencing was by immunoSEQ multiplex PCR. The sample lists 25,000 to 30,000 clones, 85% to 90% occurring once. The specimen was PBMCs, collected around atezolizumab (anti-PD-L1) treatment. The receptors originated from a man aged 45-65 years with urothelial cancer. The CDR3 runs from the conserved cysteine through the conserved F or W. The size entry is marked missing in some rows and otherwise reads once, few, many or a size class.

CASAPDSLTGELFF,once,TRBV6-5,TRBJ2-2
CASSPRLVGEQYF,once,TRBV7-8,TRBJ2-7
CASSLGSYSSGNTIYF,few,TRBV7-6,TRBJ1-3
CSVEEGRETYEQYF,.,TRBV29-1,TRBJ2-7
CASSPPGSGSTYTQYF,.,TRBV7-9,TRBJ2-3
CSVEDRVSYEQYF,.,TRBV29-1,TRBJ2-7
CASSWDRADPQHF,.,TRBV19,TRBJ1-5
CATSPRGVSHNEQFF,.,TRBV15,TRBJ2-1
CASSDRGLSSYNEQFF,.,TRBV6-1,TRBJ2-1
CASSPRGWTSGPTDTQYF,.,TRBV7-8,TRBJ2-3
CASSEGRGAGYTF,.,TRBV5-5,TRBJ1-2
CASSPTTGGSTGELFF,.,TRBV7-9,TRBJ2-2
CASTNAGPYNEQFF,.,TRBV6-5,TRBJ2-1
CASSQGGSGPADFAEQYF,.,TRBV4-3,TRBJ2-7
CASSRLTRGRGNTGELFF,.,TRBV18,TRBJ2-2
CASSLEGVYGYTF,.,TRBV5-4,TRBJ1-2
CSVEREAGISGYTF,.,TRBV29-1,TRBJ1-2
CASSTTGTGMQPQHF,.,TRBV5-8,TRBJ1-5
CASSLPTSGQETQYF,.,TRBV6-5,TRBJ2-5
CASSLFSNQPQHF,.,TRBV6-5,TRBJ1-5
CASSPRDRASNTGELFF,.,TRBV18,TRBJ2-2
CASSFKGGFHGYTF,.,TRBV28,TRBJ1-2
CASSQGATEQFF,.,TRBV4-1,TRBJ2-1
CASSFSWQGSYNEQFF,.,TRBV7-8,TRBJ2-1
CASSDRFTEAFF,.,TRBV5-1,TRBJ1-1
CASSPQGATGNYGYTF,.,TRBV7-9,TRBJ1-2
CASSRYGKGQNSGANVLTF,.,TRBV18,TRBJ2-6
CASSPRTGGSYEQYF,.,TRBV11-2,TRBJ2-7
CATSRGGQGYEQYF,.,TRBV15,TRBJ2-7
CASRLDRGTTYEQYF,.,TRBV28,TRBJ2-7